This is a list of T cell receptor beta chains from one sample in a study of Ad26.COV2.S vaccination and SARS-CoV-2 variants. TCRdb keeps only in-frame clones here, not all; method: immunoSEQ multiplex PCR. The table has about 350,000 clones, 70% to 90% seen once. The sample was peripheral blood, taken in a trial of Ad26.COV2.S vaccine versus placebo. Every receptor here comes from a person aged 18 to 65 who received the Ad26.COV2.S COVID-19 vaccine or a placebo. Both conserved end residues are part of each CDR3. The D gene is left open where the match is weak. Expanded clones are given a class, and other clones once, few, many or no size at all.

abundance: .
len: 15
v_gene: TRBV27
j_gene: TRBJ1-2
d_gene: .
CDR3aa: CASSLHGTTETGYTF
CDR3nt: TGTGCCAGCAGTCTCCACGGGACGACCGAAACGGGCTACACCTTC

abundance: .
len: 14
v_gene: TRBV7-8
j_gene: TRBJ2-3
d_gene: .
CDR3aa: CASRGAGSTDTQYF
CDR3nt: TGTGCCAGCAGGGGTGCGGGAAGCACAGATACGCAGTATTTT

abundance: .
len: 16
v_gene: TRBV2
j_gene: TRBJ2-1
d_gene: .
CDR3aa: CASSEMNVIGYNEQFF
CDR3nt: TGTGCCAGCAGTGAAATGAATGTGATTGGCTACAATGAGCAGTTCTTC

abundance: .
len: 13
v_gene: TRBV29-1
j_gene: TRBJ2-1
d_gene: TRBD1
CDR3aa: CSVTTGGPNEQFF
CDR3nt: TGCAGCGTGACGACAGGGGGCCCCAATGAGCAGTTCTTC

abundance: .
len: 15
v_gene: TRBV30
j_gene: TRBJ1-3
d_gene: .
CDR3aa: CAWSGGARGGNTIYF
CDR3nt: TGTGCCTGGAGCGGCGGGGCCCGGGGAGGAAACACCATATATTTT

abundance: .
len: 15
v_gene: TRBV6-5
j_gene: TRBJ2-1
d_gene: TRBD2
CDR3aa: CASSSGLAGYNEQFF
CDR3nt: TGTGCCAGCAGTTCAGGACTAGCGGGCTACAATGAGCAGTTCTTC

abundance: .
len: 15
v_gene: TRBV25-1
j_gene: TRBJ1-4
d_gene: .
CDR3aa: CASSEQGPTNEKLFF
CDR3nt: TGTGCCAGCAGTGAGCAGGGCCCAACTAATGAAAAACTGTTTTTT

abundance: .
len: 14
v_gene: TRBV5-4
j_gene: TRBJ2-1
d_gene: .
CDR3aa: CASSLTGRGPEQFF
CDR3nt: TGTGCCAGCAGCTTGACCGGCCGTGGGCCTGAGCAGTTCTTC

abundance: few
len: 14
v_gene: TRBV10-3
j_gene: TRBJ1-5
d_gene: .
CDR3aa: CAISVSGGNQPQHF
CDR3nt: TGTGCCATCAGTGTTTCAGGGGGCAATCAGCCCCAGCATTTT

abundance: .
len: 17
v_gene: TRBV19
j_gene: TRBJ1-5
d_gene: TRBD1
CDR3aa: CASAVGQGSYSNQPQHF
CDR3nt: TGTGCCAGCGCCGTCGGACAGGGATCCTATAGCAATCAGCCCCAGCATTTT

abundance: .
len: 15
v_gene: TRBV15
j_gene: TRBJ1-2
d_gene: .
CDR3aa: CATSKPDTGNYGYTF
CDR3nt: TGTGCCACCAGCAAACCGGACACGGGGAACTATGGCTACACCTTC

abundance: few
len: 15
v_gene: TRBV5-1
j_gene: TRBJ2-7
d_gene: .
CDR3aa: CASSLDAGAFYEQYF
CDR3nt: TGCGCCAGCAGCTTGGATGCGGGGGCCTTCTACGAGCAGTACTTC

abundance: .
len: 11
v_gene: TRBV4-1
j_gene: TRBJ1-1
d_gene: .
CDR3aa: CASSQAGEAFF
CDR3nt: TGCGCCAGCAGCCAAGCGGGGGAAGCTTTCTTT

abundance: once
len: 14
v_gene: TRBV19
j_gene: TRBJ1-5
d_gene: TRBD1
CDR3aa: CASTRQGGNQPQHF
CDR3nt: TGTGCCAGTACGCGACAGGGAGGAAATCAGCCCCAGCATTTT

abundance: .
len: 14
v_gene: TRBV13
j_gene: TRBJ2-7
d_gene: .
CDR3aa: CASKQTGVHYEQYF
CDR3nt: TGTGCCAGCAAACAGACAGGAGTTCACTACGAGCAGTACTTC

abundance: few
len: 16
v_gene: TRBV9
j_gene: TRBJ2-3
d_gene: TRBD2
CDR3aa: CASSVGGSGSTDTQYF
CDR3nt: TGTGCCAGCAGCGTAGGAGGTAGCGGGAGCACAGATACGCAGTATTTT

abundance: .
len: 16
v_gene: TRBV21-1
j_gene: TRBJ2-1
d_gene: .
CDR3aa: CASTNFPGLRHNEQFF
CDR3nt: TGTGCCAGCACTAATTTCCCGGGACTAAGACACAATGAGCAGTTCTTC

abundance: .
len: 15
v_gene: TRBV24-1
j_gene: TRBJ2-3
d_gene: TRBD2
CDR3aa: CATSDPLAGADTQYF
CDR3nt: TGTGCCACCAGTGACCCCCTAGCGGGAGCAGATACGCAGTATTTT

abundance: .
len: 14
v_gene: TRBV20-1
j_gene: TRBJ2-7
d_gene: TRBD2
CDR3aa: CSASRLAGALEQYF
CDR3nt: TGCAGTGCCAGTAGACTAGCGGGGGCTTTGGAACAGTACTTC

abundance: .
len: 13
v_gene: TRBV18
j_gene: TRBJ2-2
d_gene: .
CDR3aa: CASSPPQAGELFF
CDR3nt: TGTGCCAGCTCACCACCTCAGGCCGGGGAGCTGTTTTTT

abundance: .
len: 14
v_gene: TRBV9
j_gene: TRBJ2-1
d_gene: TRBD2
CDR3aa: CASSVDVGRNEQFF
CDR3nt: TGTGCCAGCAGCGTAGACGTCGGGAGGAATGAGCAGTTCTTC

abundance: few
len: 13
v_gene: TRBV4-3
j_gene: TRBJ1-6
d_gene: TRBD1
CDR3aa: CASSQDRGSPLHF
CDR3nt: TGCGCCAGCAGTCAGGACAGGGGTTCACCCCTCCACTTT

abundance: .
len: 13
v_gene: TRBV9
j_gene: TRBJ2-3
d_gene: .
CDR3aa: CASSVGGTDTQYF
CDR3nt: TGTGCCAGCAGCGTCGGGGGCACAGATACGCAGTATTTT

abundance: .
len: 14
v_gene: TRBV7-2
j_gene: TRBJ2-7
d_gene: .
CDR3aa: CASSLAGAGYEQYF
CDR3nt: TGTGCCAGCAGCTTGGCGGGGGCGGGCTACGAGCAGTACTTC

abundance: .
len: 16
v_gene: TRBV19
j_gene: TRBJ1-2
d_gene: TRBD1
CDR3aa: CASRTGALKANYGYTF
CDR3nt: TGTGCCAGCAGGACAGGGGCTCTCAAAGCTAACTATGGCTACACCTTC

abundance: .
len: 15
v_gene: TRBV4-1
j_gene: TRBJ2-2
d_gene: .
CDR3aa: CASSWGTGNTGELFF
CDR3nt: TGCGCCAGCAGCTGGGGTACAGGAAACACCGGGGAGCTGTTTTTT

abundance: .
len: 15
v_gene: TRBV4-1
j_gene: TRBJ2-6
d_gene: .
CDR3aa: CASSPAGTGLDVLTF
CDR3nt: TGCGCCAGCAGCCCGGCCGGAACAGGCCTTGACGTCCTGACTTTC

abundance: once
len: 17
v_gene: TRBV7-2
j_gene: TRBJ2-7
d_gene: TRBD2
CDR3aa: CASSLNLPGTRPYEQYF
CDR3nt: TGTGCCAGCAGCCTCAACCTTCCCGGGACTAGACCTTACGAGCAGTACTTC

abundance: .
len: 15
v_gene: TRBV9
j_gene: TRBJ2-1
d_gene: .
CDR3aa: CASSVEGGAYNEQFF
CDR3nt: TGTGCCAGCAGCGTAGAAGGTGGGGCCTACAATGAGCAGTTCTTC

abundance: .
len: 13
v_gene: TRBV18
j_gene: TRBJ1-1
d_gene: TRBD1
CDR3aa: CASSPGQDGEAFF
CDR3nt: TGTGCCAGCTCACCGGGACAGGACGGTGAAGCTTTCTTT

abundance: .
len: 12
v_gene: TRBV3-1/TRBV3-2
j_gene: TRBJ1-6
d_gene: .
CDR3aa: CASKIRNSPLHF
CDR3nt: TGTGCCAGCAAAATTCGGAATTCACCCCTCCACTTT

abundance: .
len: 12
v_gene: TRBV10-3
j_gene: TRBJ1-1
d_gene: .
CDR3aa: CAITNQGTEAFF
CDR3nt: TGTGCCATCACCAACCAGGGAACTGAAGCTTTCTTT